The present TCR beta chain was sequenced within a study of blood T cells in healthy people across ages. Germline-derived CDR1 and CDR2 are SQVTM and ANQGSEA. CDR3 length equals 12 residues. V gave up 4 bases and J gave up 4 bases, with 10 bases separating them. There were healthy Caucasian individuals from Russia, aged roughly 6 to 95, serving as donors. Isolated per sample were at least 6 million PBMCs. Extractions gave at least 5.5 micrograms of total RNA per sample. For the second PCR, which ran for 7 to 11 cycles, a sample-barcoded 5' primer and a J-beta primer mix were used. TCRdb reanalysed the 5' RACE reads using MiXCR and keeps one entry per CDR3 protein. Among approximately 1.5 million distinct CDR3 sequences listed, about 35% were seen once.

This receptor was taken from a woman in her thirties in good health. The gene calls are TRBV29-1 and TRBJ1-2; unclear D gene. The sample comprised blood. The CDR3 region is CSVGRLGYGYTF. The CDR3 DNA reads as TGCAGCGTTGGAAGGTTGGGCTATGGCTACACCTTC.